The 30 T cell receptor beta chains listed next were all sequenced from one sample in a study of cytotoxic CD8 clonotypes in ibrutinib-treated CLL. Assay: immunoSEQ multiplex PCR; the TCRdb copy retains only in-frame clones and omits some. The sample shows roughly 130,000 clones, around three quarters of them seen only once. The specimen was PBMCs, collected after 12 months of ibrutinib treatment. These receptors originate from a human donor with chronic lymphocytic leukemia.

The J gene is TRBJ2-1, the V gene TRBV5-4; 7 nucleotides align to TRBD2. Germline lookup yields CDR1 SGHNT and CDR2 YYREEE (reference sequence). The CDR3 extends over 17 amino acids. V trimming: 3 bases; J trimming: 6 bases; junction bases outside the gene matches: 15. The CDR3 sequence: CASSSLWGRAESNEQFF. The CDR3 nucleotides are TGTGCCAGCAGCTCCCTTTGGGGGAGGGCCGAGAGCAATGAGCAGTTCTTC.

At least ten counts were recorded for this clone. CDR3 DNA sequence: TGCAGCGTTGAGGCTGGGATCGTGGATACGCAGTATTTT. As protein: CSVEAGIVDTQYF. J is TRBJ2-3 and V is TRBV29-1; D gene uncertain. The CDR3 consists of 13 residues. V was pared by 3 bases and J by 6 bases, with 13 bases between. Germline loops: CDR1 SQVTM, CDR2 ANQGSEA.

This clone was seen a single time. The V gene is TRBV7-2, the J gene TRBJ2-7; the match to TRBD1 covers 9 bases. The length of the CDR3 is 15 residues. Germline lookup yields CDR1 SGHTA and CDR2 FQGNSA. With V trimmed by 2 bases and J by 6 bases, 8 bases remained unmatched. CDR3 in amino acids: CASSLRGDRVFEQYF. The CDR3 region has the DNA TGTGCCAGCAGCTTAAGGGGGGACAGGGTTTTCGAGCAGTACTTC.

J is TRBJ2-5 and V is TRBV10-3; 7 bases line up with TRBD2. V was pared by 6 bases and J by 1 base, with 2 bases of the junction left unmatched. Per germline, CDR1 ENHRY and CDR2 SYGVKD. The CDR3 is 13 amino acids. The CDR3 is CAIRGTTQETQYF. The CDR3 DNA reads as TGTGCCATCAGGGGGACTACCCAAGAGACCCAGTACTTC.

The chain is built from TRBV5-4 and TRBJ2-7, with D uncertain. This CDR3 is 13 amino acids long. Germline V CDR1 and CDR2: SGHNT, YYREEE (reference sequence). The V end lost 3 bases, the J end lost 0 bases, and 7 bases lay between the germline ends. Written as DNA, the CDR3 is TGTGCCAGCAGCTACAAGGACTCCTACGAGCAGTACTTC. This gives the protein CASSYKDSYEQYF.

This chain uses TRBV6-1 with TRBJ2-2; D remains ambiguous. The CDR3 extends over 14 amino acids. Germline CDR1 is MNHNS and CDR2 is SASEGT. The V and J ends lost 9 bases and 3 bases respectively, with 14 bases between them. The chain's CDR3 is CASNRVWDTGELFF. The CDR3 DNA sequence: TGTGCCAGTAACCGGGTCTGGGACACCGGGGAGCTGTTTTTT.

The chain uses TRBV11-2 and TRBJ2-7; a weak D match, TRBD1 (6 bases). V was cut by 0 bases and J by 3 bases, with 12 bases left in between. Germline lookup yields CDR1 SGHAT and CDR2 FQNNGV. The CDR3 contains 15 residues. The CDR3 region has the DNA TGTGCCAGCAGCTTAGATTCGGGACACAACTACGAGCAGTACTTC. Protein product: CASSLDSGHNYEQYF. Combining the CDR3 with reference TRBV11-2 and TRBJ2-7 gives the whole variable domain EAGVAQSPRYKIIEKRQSVAFWCNPISGHATLYWYQQILGQGPKLLIQFQNNGVVDDSQLPKDRFSAERLKGVDSTLKIQPAKLEDSAVYLCASSLDSGHNYEQYFGPGTRLTVT.

This clone was counted a single time. The J gene is TRBJ1-5, the V gene TRBV7-8; D may be TRBD1 (5 bases). This CDR3 has 13 residues. Germline assignment: CDR1 SGHVS and CDR2 FQNEAQ. Trimming took 1 base from V and 10 from J, leaving 11 bases between them. CDR3 nucleotide sequence: TGTGCCAGCAGCTTAGTAGCGGGGGGACCCCAGCATTTT. It yields the protein CASSLVAGGPQHF.

The gene calls are TRBV5-6 and TRBJ2-2; no clear D. The V gene's germline CDR1 is SGHDT and CDR2 YYEEEE. The V end was cut by 0 bases, the J end by 6 bases, with 15 bases between. This CDR3 comprises 16 residues. The CDR3 here is CASSLGLGLYAGELFF. DNA of the CDR3: TGTGCCAGCAGCTTGGGGTTAGGGTTATATGCCGGGGAGCTGTTTTTT.

CDR3 in amino acids: CASIGEGTWNIQYF. The CDR3 coding sequence is TGTGCCAGCATAGGAGAGGGAACATGGAACATTCAGTACTTC. The gene calls are TRBV28 and TRBJ2-4; TRBD2 might be the D (5 bases). From germline, CDR1 is MDHEN and CDR2 SYDVKM. The CDR3 covers 14 residues. The V end was cut by 7 bases, the J end by 7 bases, with 17 bases between.

The rearrangement joins TRBV30 to TRBJ2-5, with D perhaps TRBD1 or TRBD2 (5 bases each). In germline, CDR1 is GTSNPN, CDR2 SVGIG (reference sequence). CDR3 length: 15 residues. Trimming cost V 0 bases and J 5 bases, with 16 bases left between them. The CDR3: CAWSVLGTGRETQYF. As DNA, the CDR3 is TGTGCCTGGAGTGTACTAGGGACCGGTCGGGAGACCCAGTACTTC.

CDR3: CASGAYEQYF. The CDR3 DNA reads TGTGCCAGCGGCGCGTACGAGCAGTACTTC. The V gene is TRBV6-1, the J gene TRBJ2-7; D is uncertain. Germline-derived CDR1 and CDR2 are MNHNS and SASEGT. The CDR3 covers 10 residues. V lost 8 bases, J lost 4 bases, and 6 bases lay in between.

This clone appeared once. This chain links TRBV7-3 with TRBJ1-3; D ambiguous. Trimming stripped 4 bases from V and 4 bases from J, with 17 bases between. The CDR3 has 16 amino acids. Germline V lookup: CDR1 SGHTA, CDR2 FQGTGA. CDR3 sequence (DNA): TGTGCCAGCAGCTCGCCGGGGTCGCCAGGCGGAAACACCATATATTTT. It encodes CASSSPGSPGGNTIYF.

V usage is TRBV18 and J usage is TRBJ1-3; D remains unclear. CDR1 KGHSH and CDR2 LQKENI come from the germline V gene. V shed 2 bases and J shed 1 base, with 3 bases lying between them. The CDR3 has 13 amino acids. CDR3 protein: CASSPASGNTIYF. The CDR3 coding sequence is TGTGCCAGCTCACCAGCATCTGGAAACACCATATATTTT.

The CDR3, as DNA: TGTGCCAGCAGTGAAGGGACGTACGAGCAGTACTTC. Protein product: CASSEGTYEQYF. The chain employs TRBV2 and TRBJ2-7; D call uncertain. The CDR3 consists of 12 residues. Germline CDR1 reads SNHLY; CDR2 reads FYNNEI. Between the trimmed V and J ends, which lost 1 base and 4 bases, there was a span of 5 bases.

The V gene is TRBV5-4, the J gene TRBJ2-2, with 8 bases fitting TRBD2. The CDR3 sequence is 17 residues long. V trimming: 0 bases; J trimming: 5 bases; junction bases outside the gene matches: 9. Germline-derived CDR1 and CDR2 are SGHNT and YYREEE (reference sequence). CDR3 sequence reads: CASSLERSGGGTGELFF. The CDR3 nucleotides read TGTGCCAGCAGCTTGGAGCGGAGCGGGGGTGGAACCGGGGAGCTGTTTTTT.

The rearrangement joins TRBV9 to TRBJ2-3; 8 bases match TRBD2. The CDR3 totals 15 residues. V shed 6 bases and J 6 bases; nucleotides not matched to a gene: 12. The germline gives CDR1 SGDLS, CDR2 YYNGEE. The CDR3 here is CASTLAGTFFDTQYF. CDR3 DNA: TGTGCCAGCACATTAGCGGGAACTTTTTTTGATACGCAGTATTTT.

The chain employs TRBV27 and TRBJ2-7, with 7 bases identical to TRBD2. The CDR3 is 16 amino acids. CDR1 MNHEY and CDR2 SMNVEV come from the germline V gene (reference sequence). V shed 5 bases, J shed 2 bases, and the junction held 12 bases outside the gene matches. Here the CDR3 DNA reads TGTGCCAGCAGTCCTTTGGGGGGGAGGTCAGCCTACGAGCAGTACTTC. This codes for CASSPLGGRSAYEQYF.

This clone was picked up one time. The CDR3 here is CASSQEVLAGVSRELFF. The CDR3 DNA follows: TGCGCCAGCAGCCAAGAAGTCCTAGCGGGAGTGAGCCGGGAGCTGTTTTTT. The chain has TRBV4-1 and TRBJ2-2; 10 bases match TRBD2. The ends lost 0 bases at V and 9 bases at J; junction bases unmatched: 10. Germline CDR1 is MGHRA and CDR2 is YSYEKL. The CDR3 length is 17 residues.

The J gene is TRBJ2-7, the V gene TRBV5-6; D possibly corresponds to TRBD2 (5 bases). This CDR3 comprises 14 residues. V shed 0 bases and J shed 1 base, with 8 bases lying between them. The germline CDR1 and CDR2 sequences are SGHDT and YYEEEE. CDR3 nucleotide sequence: TGTGCCAGCAGCTTGGAACTAGTATCCTACGAGCAGTACTTC. Translating it yields CASSLELVSYEQYF.

The rearrangement uses TRBV4-1 and TRBJ2-7, with 11 bases aligning to TRBD2. CDR1 is MGHRA, CDR2 YSYEKL, per germline. V gave up 2 bases and J gave up 5 bases; unmatched junction bases: 2. This CDR3 spans 14 amino acids. CDR3 DNA sequence: TGCGCCAGCAGCCAACCGGGACTAGCGGACGAGCAGTACTTC. Its translation is CASSQPGLADEQYF.

The rearrangement links TRBV9 to TRBJ2-2, with D maybe TRBD2 (5 bases). CDR3 length: 14 amino acids. From germline, CDR1 is SGDLS and CDR2 YYNGEE. V shed 4 bases and J shed 4 bases, with 11 bases lying between them. The CDR3 region is CASSKISVTGELFF. As DNA, the CDR3 is TGTGCCAGCAGCAAGATTAGCGTCACCGGGGAGCTGTTTTTT.

This chain joins TRBV7-2 and TRBJ1-2, with D possibly TRBD1 on 5 matching bases. The CDR3 covers 14 residues. The V and J ends lost 4 bases and 2 bases respectively, with 11 bases between them. Germline lookup yields CDR1 SGHTA and CDR2 FQGNSA. The CDR3 DNA follows: TGTGCCAGCAGCTGGGGACCGGCGAACTATGGCTACACCTTC. Protein sequence: CASSWGPANYGYTF. The full variable domain, completed using reference TRBV7-2 and TRBJ1-2, is GAGVSQSPSNKVTEKGKDVELRCDPISGHTALYWYRQSLGQGLEFLIYFQGNSAPDKSGLPSDRFSAERTGGSVSTLTIQRTQQEDSAVYLCASSWGPANYGYTFGSGTRLTVV.

V and J are TRBV28 and TRBJ1-1, with D maybe TRBD1 (6 bases). Trimming cost V 3 bases and J 5 bases, with 16 bases left between them. Looked up from germline, CDR1 is MDHEN and CDR2 is SYDVKM. CDR3 size: 15 residues. CDR3: CASSFGGAQGTEAFF. As DNA, the CDR3 is TGTGCCAGCAGTTTCGGAGGGGCGCAGGGGACTGAAGCTTTCTTT.

There are a few counts of this clone. The rearrangement links TRBV7-9 to TRBJ2-7; the D is unclear. CDR1 and CDR2 (germline): SEHNR, FQNEAQ (reference sequence). Trimming stripped 1 base from V and 2 bases from J, with 12 bases between. The CDR3 has 15 amino acids. This CDR3 reads CASSLGSLPTYEQYF. The CDR3 nucleotides read TGTGCCAGCAGCTTAGGTTCCCTCCCGACCTACGAGCAGTACTTC.

V gene TRBV6-1 combines with J gene TRBJ1-5, with D possibly being TRBD1 (5 bases). CDR1 and CDR2 (germline): MNHNS, SASEGT. The V end was cut by 5 bases, the J end by 0 bases, with 11 bases between. The CDR3 has 15 amino acids. The CDR3 loop is CASSRDRYSNQPQHF. The CDR3 DNA reads TGTGCCAGCAGTAGGGACCGGTATAGCAATCAGCCCCAGCATTTT.

The chain is built from TRBV19 and TRBJ1-5; 9 nucleotides align to TRBD1. Losses at the gene ends were 8 bases for V and 0 bases for J; bases not matched to a gene: 11. CDR1 is LNHDA and CDR2 is SQIVND in the germline V gene (reference sequence). The CDR3 covers 17 residues. The CDR3 sequence is CASSGTGNIASNQPQHF. The CDR3 DNA is TGTGCCAGTTCCGGGACAGGGAACATCGCTAGCAATCAGCCCCAGCATTTT.

The V call is TRBV14, the J call TRBJ2-7; D uncertain. There are 13 residues in the CDR3. Per germline, CDR1 SGHDN and CDR2 FVKESK. V lost 0 bases and J lost 6, with 9 bases in between. The CDR3, as DNA: TGTGCCAGCAGCCAAGATATCCTAGTCGAGCAGTACTTC. This translates into CASSQDILVEQYF. Together with reference TRBV14 and TRBJ2-7, the CDR3 gives the full variable domain: EAGVTQFPSHSVIEKGQTVTLRCDPISGHDNLYWYRRVMGKEIKFLLHFVKESKQDESGMPNNRFLAERTGGTYSTLKVQPAELEDSGVYFCASSQDILVEQYFGPGTRLTVT.

The chain is built from TRBV4-2 and TRBJ1-1; TRBD1 matches 9 bases. V was clipped by 4 bases and J by 7 bases; unmatched bases: 13. Germline lookup yields CDR1 LGHNA and CDR2 YNFKEQ. The CDR3 spans 16 residues. CDR3 sequence reads: CASSPKTGGVLGEAFF. CDR3 in DNA: TGTGCCAGCAGCCCGAAGACAGGGGGGGTCCTCGGTGAAGCTTTCTTT.

V usage is TRBV11-1 and J usage is TRBJ2-7, with 7 bases lining up with TRBD2. With 1 base clipped from V and 11 bases from J, the junction kept 8 bases outside the gene matches. The germline gives CDR1 SGHAT, CDR2 FQDESV (reference sequence). The CDR3 consists of 13 residues. The CDR3 coding sequence is TGTGCCAGCAGCTTAGAGCGGGGCTCCCAGGAGTACTTC. Translated: CASSLERGSQEYF.